Presented here are 31 T cell receptor beta chains from one specimen sequenced in a study of cytomegalovirus exposure and HLA in healthy donors. Use of 60 Vbeta and 13 Jbeta primers characterized the PCR. Sequencing used immunoSEQ multiplex PCR; TCRdb keeps in-frame clones, though not all of them. The profile covers around 110,000 clones, with approximately 81% appearing a single time and under 4% taken by the ten largest. The sample comprised PBMCs. Source of these receptors: a woman in her 30s in good health and CMV-seronegative.

In its sample, this clone was seen a few times. In nucleotides, the CDR3 is TGTGCCAGCAGCCTGCTAGCGACGGAGCGTGGCGAGCAGTACTTC. Encoded protein: CASSLLATERGEQYF. The chain employs TRBV13 and TRBJ2-7; weak D call: TRBD2 (6 bases). The CDR3 is 15 residues long. Germline V gene sequence: CDR1 PRHDT, CDR2 FYEKMQ (reference sequence). The V end was cut by 5 bases, the J end by 6 bases, with 20 bases between. The full variable domain, with the rest looked up from reference TRBV13 and TRBJ2-7, is AAGVIQSPRHLIKEKRETATLKCYPIPRHDTVYWYQQGPGQDPQFLISFYEKMQSDKGSIPDRFSAQQFSDYHSELNMSSLELGDSALYFCASSLLATERGEQYFGPGTRLTVT.

V and J are TRBV4-3 and TRBJ2-7, with 10 bases that match TRBD1. V was clipped by 0 bases and J by 4 bases; unmatched bases: 6. Looked up from germline, CDR1 is LGHNA and CDR2 is YSLEER. CDR3 length: 16 amino acids. Here the CDR3 reads CASSQDSRTGGYEQYF. The CDR3 bases are TGCGCCAGCAGCCAAGACTCCAGGACAGGGGGTTACGAGCAGTACTTC.

This clone has just one count. The chain combines TRBV18 with TRBJ2-3; tentatively, D is TRBD1 (6 bases). Between the trimmed V and J ends, which lost 0 bases and 2 bases, there was a span of 9 bases. The germline gives CDR1 KGHSH, CDR2 LQKENI. The CDR3 has 15 residues. Written as DNA, the CDR3 is TGTGCCAGCTCACCACCGGGACACACCACAGATACGCAGTATTTT. Translation: CASSPPGHTTDTQYF.

The DNA for the CDR3 is TGTGCCAGCAGCTTGACAGGGAATCAAGAGACCCAGTACTTC. Amino acid sequence: CASSLTGNQETQYF. The chain is built from TRBV5-4 and TRBJ2-5; maybe TRBD1 (6 bases). CDR3 size: 14 residues. V lost 1 base to trimming and J lost 2 bases, with 9 bases between them. Germline assignment: CDR1 SGHNT and CDR2 YYREEE (reference sequence).

The chain carries TRBV30 and TRBJ1-3; TRBD1 is a possible D gene (6 bases). Trimming pared 7 bases from V and 0 bases from J, leaving 13 bases between. CDR1 GTSNPN and CDR2 SVGIG come from the germline V gene (reference sequence). CDR3 length equals 14 residues. The CDR3 is CALGQLSSGNTIYF. CDR3 DNA sequence: TGTGCCTTAGGACAGCTTAGCTCTGGAAACACCATATATTTT.

The chain employs TRBV5-3 and TRBJ2-3, with 10 positions matching TRBD2. TRBV5-3 is an open reading frame, and its role is uncertain. The CDR3 runs 14 residues. The V and J ends lost 6 bases and 1 base, in that order; junction bases with no gene match: 2. In nucleotides, the CDR3 is TGTGCCAGAACCGGACTAGCGGGCACAGATACGCAGTATTTT. Its protein product is CARTGLAGTDTQYF.

V gene TRBV6-5 combines with J gene TRBJ2-1, with 8 bases identical to TRBD1. This CDR3 is 11 amino acids long. Trimming cost V 9 bases and J 7 bases; bases outside gene matches: 2. Per germline, CDR1 MNHEY and CDR2 SVGAGI. The CDR3 loop is CARQGGNEQFF. CDR3 bases: TGTGCCAGACAGGGGGGTAATGAGCAGTTCTTC.

The V and J genes are TRBV27 and TRBJ2-1; 11 positions agree with TRBD2. This CDR3 contains 16 residues. The trim removed 6 bases at V and 3 bases at J, leaving 7 bases unmatched. Germline V CDR1 and CDR2: MNHEY, SMNVEV (reference sequence). The CDR3 nucleotides read TGTGCCAGCAGCCGGGGGACTAGCGGAATCTACAATGAGCAGTTCTTC. It codes for CASSRGTSGIYNEQFF.

This chain uses TRBV28 with TRBJ2-7, with D unclear. Trimming took 5 bases from V and 3 from J, leaving 5 bases between them. This CDR3 contains 11 residues. In germline, CDR1 is MDHEN, CDR2 SYDVKM. This CDR3 is CASSPGYEQYF. The CDR3 DNA follows: TGTGCCAGCAGTCCGGGCTACGAGCAGTACTTC.

This chain uses TRBV7-9 with TRBJ1-2; no firm D call. The CDR3 extends over 14 amino acids. V lost 2 bases to trimming and J lost 3 bases, with 10 bases between them. Looked up from germline, CDR1 is SEHNR and CDR2 is FQNEAQ (reference sequence). The CDR3 reads CASSLFGEDYGYTF. The CDR3 DNA reads as TGTGCCAGCAGCTTATTTGGAGAGGACTATGGCTACACCTTC. Variable domain in full (rest from reference TRBV7-9 and TRBJ1-2): DTGVSQNPRHKITKRGQNVTFRCDPISEHNRLYWYRQTLGQGPEFLTYFQNEAQLEKSRLLSDRFSAERPKGSFSTLEIQRTEQGDSAMYLCASSLFGEDYGYTFGSGTRLTVV.

This chain connects TRBV18 to TRBJ2-5; D possibly corresponds to TRBD2 (5 bases). The CDR3 extends over 14 amino acids. V dropped 3 bases and J dropped 11 bases, with 19 bases sitting between them. Germline-derived CDR1 and CDR2 are KGHSH and LQKENI. The CDR3 reads CASSPSAEVDGQYF. In nucleotides, the CDR3 is TGTGCCAGCTCACCTTCCGCGGAGGTCGACGGGCAGTACTTC.

This clone has only one observation. V gene TRBV2 combines with J gene TRBJ2-7; 12 nucleotides align to TRBD2. The CDR3 has 14 residues. Per germline, CDR1 SNHLY and CDR2 FYNNEI. J was trimmed by 5 bases and V by 6 bases; bases with no gene match: 5. CDR3 sequence reads: CASRTSGSNHEQYF. CDR3 DNA sequence: TGTGCCAGCAGGACTAGCGGGAGTAACCACGAGCAGTACTTC.

The V call is TRBV19, the J call TRBJ2-3; 8 bases align to TRBD2. This CDR3 is built from 14 residues. Trimming took 6 bases from V and 1 from J; bases not matched to a gene: 3. In germline, CDR1 is LNHDA, CDR2 SQIVND (reference sequence). CDR3 amino acids: CASRAGVGTDTQYF. The CDR3, as DNA: TGTGCCAGTAGAGCGGGAGTCGGCACAGATACGCAGTATTTT.

V and J are TRBV19 and TRBJ1-5; 8 bases line up with TRBD1. Germline CDR1 and CDR2: LNHDA and SQIVND (reference sequence). CDR3 size: 15 residues. V was clipped by 2 bases and J by 3 bases; unmatched bases: 3. Here the CDR3 reads CASSIRDRFNQPQHF. The DNA of the CDR3 is TGTGCCAGTAGTATAAGGGACAGGTTCAATCAGCCCCAGCATTTT.

This clone appeared a few times. The rearrangement uses TRBV6-6 and TRBJ1-5, with a possible D match to TRBD1 (6 bases). V lost 5 bases to trimming and J lost 3 bases, with 11 bases between them. Per germline, CDR1 MNHNY and CDR2 SVGAGI (reference sequence). The CDR3 runs 14 residues. CDR3 region: CASSQQGDNQPQHF. CDR3 nucleotides: TGTGCCAGCAGTCAACAGGGAGACAATCAGCCCCAGCATTTT.

The V gene is TRBV30, the J gene TRBJ2-2; TRBD2 agrees at 14 bases. This CDR3 has 15 amino acids. The V gene's germline CDR1 is GTSNPN and CDR2 SVGIG (reference sequence). Unmatched junction bases numbered 4, after V lost 4 bases and J lost 6 bases. Here the CDR3 reads CAWNRGLAGAGELFF. For the CDR3, the DNA is TGTGCCTGGAACAGGGGACTAGCGGGAGCCGGGGAGCTGTTTTTT.

For this clone: The same CDR3 arises from other DNA sequences in this sample as well. V is TRBV5-1 and J is TRBJ1-4; D perhaps matches TRBD1 (5 bases). CDR1 and CDR2 (germline): SGHRS, YFSETQ. The CDR3 has 15 amino acids. V was trimmed by 0 bases and J by 2 bases, leaving 8 bases between them. The CDR3 DNA reads TGCGCCAGCAGCTTGGAAGGGGCTACTAATGAAAAACTGTTTTTT. It is translated as CASSLEGATNEKLFF.

The V and J genes are TRBV10-2 and TRBJ2-5, with TRBD2 matching 7 bases. Losses at the gene ends were 9 bases for V and 0 bases for J; bases not matched to a gene: 22. The CDR3 is 19 amino acids. Germline CDR1 and CDR2: WSHSY and SAAADI. The CDR3 sequence: CARRRFSTSAQWYQETQYF. Written as DNA, the CDR3 is TGCGCCAGAAGAAGGTTTTCAACTAGCGCCCAATGGTACCAAGAGACCCAGTACTTC.

This clone has a single count. This sequence joins TRBV6-4 and TRBJ1-5; D may be TRBD1 (6 bases). This CDR3 comprises 15 residues. In germline, CDR1 is MRHNA, CDR2 SNTAGT. The V and J ends lost 3 bases and 3 bases respectively, with 12 bases between them. The CDR3 bases are TGTGCCAGCAGTGAAATGGGGGGGGCCAATCAGCCCCAGCATTTT. Translated, it gives CASSEMGGANQPQHF.

The chain joins TRBV2 to TRBJ2-4, with 9 bases that match TRBD1. V gave up 6 bases and J gave up 6 bases; unmatched junction bases: 3. The CDR3 has 13 amino acids. The germline V gene encodes CDR1 SNHLY and CDR2 FYNNEI. CDR3 residues: CASRGDRANIQYF. In DNA form, the CDR3 reads TGTGCCAGCAGAGGGGACAGGGCAAACATTCAGTACTTC.

The CDR3 is CASSHRGGEQYF. For the CDR3, the DNA is TGTGCCAGCAGCCACAGGGGCGGCGAGCAGTACTTC. V gene TRBV2 combines with J gene TRBJ2-7; TRBD1 matches at 7 bases. The CDR3 loop spans 12 amino acids. J lost 6 bases, V lost 6 bases, and 5 bases had no gene match. Germline V CDR1 and CDR2: SNHLY, FYNNEI.

This chain links TRBV18 with TRBJ2-5; perhaps TRBD1 as D (6 bases). CDR3 length equals 16 residues. CDR1 is KGHSH, CDR2 LQKENI, per germline. V lost 3 bases, J lost 2 bases, and 16 bases lay in between. CDR3 bases: TGTGCCAGCTCACCGAGACAGGACTTGATTCAAGAGACCCAGTACTTC. It yields the protein CASSPRQDLIQETQYF.

CDR3 amino acids: CASSWGTGGSTDTQYF. The CDR3 DNA follows: TGTGCCAGCAGTTGGGGGACAGGGGGGAGCACAGATACGCAGTATTTT. The rearrangement uses TRBV28 and TRBJ2-3, with 11 bases identical to TRBD1. The CDR3 has 16 residues. Looked up from germline, CDR1 is MDHEN and CDR2 is SYDVKM. V trimming: 4 bases; J trimming: 0 bases; junction bases outside the gene matches: 3.

V gene TRBV6-6 combines with J gene TRBJ1-6, with a weak D call TRBD1 (5 bases). The CDR3 length is 14 residues. Germline-derived CDR1 and CDR2 are MNHNY and SVGAGI (reference sequence). V lost 4 bases, J lost 6 bases, and 10 bases lay in between. CDR3 nucleotide sequence: TGTGCCAGCAGTTGGGGACTGATTAATTCACCCCTCCACTTT. Translated, it gives CASSWGLINSPLHF.

About this clone itself: It may be a read error: a sequence one base away is much more abundant. This sequence joins TRBV6-1 and TRBJ1-5; unclear D gene. The ends were cut back, 2 bases at V and 8 bases at J, with 13 bases in the middle. The V gene's germline CDR1 is MNHNS and CDR2 SASEGT. The CDR3 is made up of 14 amino acids. CDR3 sequence reads: CASSETRKVEPQHF. In nucleotides, the CDR3 is TGTGCCAGCAGTGAAACGCGGAAGGTAGAGCCCCAGCATTTT.

The rearrangement joins TRBV5-6 to TRBJ2-3, with TRBD2 matching over 9 bases. With V trimmed by 2 bases and J by 4 bases, 8 bases remained unmatched. The CDR3 is 16 residues long. CDR1 and CDR2 (germline): SGHDT, YYEEEE. This CDR3 is CASSFGSSGTPDTQYF. The DNA for the CDR3 is TGTGCCAGCAGCTTTGGGTCTAGCGGGACCCCAGATACGCAGTATTTT.

This CDR3 is CASRTTGRRDTQYF. The CDR3 region has the DNA TGTGCCAGCAGGACGACGGGGAGGAGGGATACGCAGTATTTT. The rearrangement links TRBV5-4 to TRBJ2-3, with a weak D call TRBD2 (6 bases). The germline V gene encodes CDR1 SGHNT and CDR2 YYREEE (reference sequence). Trimming took off 5 bases at V and 6 bases at J, with 16 bases between the two ends. The CDR3 extends over 14 amino acids. The full variable domain, in which reference TRBV5-4 and TRBJ2-3 provide the parts outside the CDR3, is ETGVTQSPTHLIKTRGQQVTLRCSSQSGHNTVSWYQQALGQGPQFIFQYYREEENGRGNFPPRFSGLQFPNYSSELNVNALELDDSALYLCASRTTGRRDTQYFGPGTRLTVL.

The rearrangement uses TRBV6-1 and TRBJ2-2; 8 bases map to TRBD2. With V trimmed by 7 bases and J by 1 base, 5 bases remained unmatched. There are 15 residues in the CDR3. Germline values: CDR1 MNHNS, CDR2 SASEGT. CDR3 nucleotides: TGTGCCAGCACCCTAGCGGGTGTGAACACCGGGGAGCTGTTTTTT. It translates to CASTLAGVNTGELFF.

This chain links TRBV27 with TRBJ2-5, with unresolved D. The J call could be wrong; TRBJ2-7 is a better fit for the DNA end. The V gene's germline CDR1 is MNHEY and CDR2 SMNVEV (reference sequence). The CDR3 sequence is 13 residues long. CDR3 loop: CASSTRSSYEQYF. The CDR3 coding sequence is TGTGCCAGCAGTACCCGATCCTCCTACGAGCAGTACTTC.

The chain combines TRBV19 with TRBJ1-1, with D unresolved. V was clipped by 3 bases and J by 4 bases, with 12 bases between them. CDR1 is LNHDA and CDR2 is SQIVND in the germline V gene (reference sequence). This CDR3 has 14 amino acids. The CDR3 DNA sequence: TGTGCCAGTAGTATCTGGGAGGGTGGCACTGAAGCTTTCTTT. Protein: CASSIWEGGTEAFF.

This clone showed up just a few times. The rearrangement uses TRBV5-4 and TRBJ2-2; D not certain. Germline V lookup: CDR1 SGHNT, CDR2 YYREEE (reference sequence). The CDR3 runs 18 residues. V lost 3 bases to trimming and J lost 1 base, with 19 bases between them. The CDR3 here is CASSSGVKISVNTGELFF. The CDR3 DNA reads as TGTGCCAGCAGCTCCGGAGTGAAGATAAGCGTGAACACCGGGGAGCTGTTTTTT.